The rows below give T cell receptor beta chains drawn from one sample of a study of cytomegalovirus exposure and HLA in healthy donors. TCRdb's copy holds only in-frame clones and misses some; the assay was immunoSEQ multiplex PCR. The data contain 170,000 or so clones, around 80% of them seen just once; the ten biggest clones take up 1.4%. The sequencing sample was made of PBMCs. The receptors were sampled from a woman in her 30s in good health and CMV-seropositive. CDR3s include the opening cysteine and the closing phenylalanine or tryptophan. The order of the fields is D gene, V gene, J gene, clone size, CDR3 protein, CDR3 DNA. D genes are given only for firm matches. Part of the rows lack a size; the others show once, few, many or a class for expanded clones.

D: .
V: TRBV10-1
J: TRBJ2-5
size: .
CDR3: CASSDDQRTQYF
DNA: TGCGCCAGCAGTGATGACCAGCGGACCCAGTACTTC

D: .
V: TRBV4-2
J: TRBJ2-5
size: .
CDR3: CASSQVLLGFGEQTQYF
DNA: TGTGCCAGCAGCCAAGTTCTTCTCGGGTTTGGGGAGCAGACCCAGTACTTC

D: .
V: TRBV10-3
J: TRBJ1-1
size: .
CDR3: CAISEGQGVAFF
DNA: TGTGCCATCAGTGAGGGTCAGGGTGTGGCTTTCTTT

D: TRBD2
V: TRBV7-6
J: TRBJ2-5
size: few
CDR3: CASSRAGTSGSETQYF
DNA: TGTGCCAGCAGCCGAGCAGGGACTAGCGGGAGTGAGACCCAGTACTTC

D: TRBD2
V: TRBV6-4
J: TRBJ2-1
size: .
CDR3: CASSRLAFYNEQFF
DNA: TGTGCCAGCAGCCGACTAGCGTTCTACAATGAGCAGTTCTTC

D: .
V: TRBV6-5
J: TRBJ1-1
size: .
CDR3: CASSYSSWGSTEAFF
DNA: TGTGCCAGCAGTTACTCATCGTGGGGCTCCACTGAAGCTTTCTTT

D: .
V: TRBV7-9
J: TRBJ1-3
size: few
CDR3: CASSWSGQTSGNTIYF
DNA: TGTGCCAGCAGCTGGAGCGGGCAGACCTCTGGAAACACCATATATTTT

D: TRBD1
V: TRBV5-1
J: TRBJ1-2
size: once
CDR3: CASRDRANGYTF
DNA: TGCGCCAGCAGAGACAGGGCAAATGGCTACACCTTC

D: TRBD1
V: TRBV27
J: TRBJ1-2
size: few
CDR3: CASSPTGTVYGYTF
DNA: TGTGCCAGCAGTCCAACCGGGACAGTCTATGGCTACACCTTC

D: .
V: TRBV5-6
J: TRBJ2-5
size: .
CDR3: CASSPAGREYETQYF
DNA: TGTGCCAGCAGCCCCGCTGGCAGGGAATATGAGACCCAGTACTTC

D: .
V: TRBV2
J: TRBJ1-3
size: .
CDR3: CASIRLSGNTIYF
DNA: TGTGCCAGCATTAGACTCTCTGGAAACACCATATATTTT

D: TRBD1
V: TRBV28
J: TRBJ2-7
size: .
CDR3: CASSAGTGSYEQYF
DNA: TGTGCCAGCAGTGCCGGGACAGGGTCCTACGAGCAGTACTTC

D: TRBD2
V: TRBV6-5
J: TRBJ2-3
size: .
CDR3: CASSYSEIAGPDTQYF
DNA: TGTGCCAGCAGTTACTCGGAAATAGCGGGGCCAGATACGCAGTATTTT

D: TRBD1
V: TRBV2
J: TRBJ1-1
size: .
CDR3: CASRGPGQGGPEAFF
DNA: TGTGCCAGCAGGGGACCCGGACAGGGTGGTCCTGAAGCTTTCTTT

D: .
V: TRBV23-1
J: TRBJ2-5
size: .
CDR3: CASSQSKSLRQETQYF
DNA: TGCGCCAGCAGTCAATCCAAGTCGCTCCGGCAAGAGACCCAGTACTTC

D: .
V: TRBV27
J: TRBJ1-2
size: .
CDR3: CASSFSAGIRGYTF
DNA: TGTGCCAGCAGCTTTTCTGCGGGGATAAGGGGCTACACCTTC

D: TRBD1
V: TRBV7-3
J: TRBJ2-5
size: few
CDR3: CASSSQGAQETQYF
DNA: TGTGCCAGCAGCTCTCAGGGGGCTCAAGAGACCCAGTACTTC